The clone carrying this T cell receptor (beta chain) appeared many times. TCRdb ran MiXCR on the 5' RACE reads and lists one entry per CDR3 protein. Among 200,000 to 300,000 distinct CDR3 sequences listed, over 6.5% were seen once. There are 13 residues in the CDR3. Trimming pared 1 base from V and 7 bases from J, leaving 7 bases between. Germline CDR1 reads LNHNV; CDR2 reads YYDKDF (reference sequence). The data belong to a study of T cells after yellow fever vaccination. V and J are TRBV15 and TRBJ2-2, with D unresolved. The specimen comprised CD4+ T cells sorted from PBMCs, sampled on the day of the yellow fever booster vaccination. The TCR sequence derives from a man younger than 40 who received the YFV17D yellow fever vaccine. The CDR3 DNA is TGTGCCACCAGCAGAGTTCTAGGCGGGGAGCTGTTTTTT. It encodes CATSRVLGGELFF.